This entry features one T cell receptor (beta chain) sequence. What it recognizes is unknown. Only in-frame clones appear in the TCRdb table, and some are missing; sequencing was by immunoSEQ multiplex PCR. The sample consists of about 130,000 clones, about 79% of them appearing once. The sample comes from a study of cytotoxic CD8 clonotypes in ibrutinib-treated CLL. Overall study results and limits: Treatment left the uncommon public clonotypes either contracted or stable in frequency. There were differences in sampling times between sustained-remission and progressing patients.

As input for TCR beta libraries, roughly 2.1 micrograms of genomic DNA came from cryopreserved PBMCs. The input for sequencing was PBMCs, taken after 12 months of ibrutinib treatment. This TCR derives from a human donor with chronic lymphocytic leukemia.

CDR3 in DNA: TGTGCCATCTTATCATCGGAAATTTTCGGTAGCTCTGGAAACACCATATATTTT. This codes for CAILSSEIFGSSGNTIYF. The rearrangement joins TRBV10-3 to TRBJ1-3; the D is unclear. The CDR3 sequence is 18 residues long. CDR1 is ENHRY and CDR2 is SYGVKD in the germline V gene. Trimming took 8 bases from V and 0 from J, leaving 23 bases between them.